Listed below are T cell receptor beta chains from one sample, sequenced in a study of PD-L1 blockade in urothelial cancer. Clones were read by immunoSEQ multiplex PCR, and TCRdb kept only the in-frame ones, dropping some. The repertoire includes about 51,000 clones, 88% of them detected once, and roughly 2.5% sits in the top ten. This specimen was PBMCs, taken around atezolizumab (anti-PD-L1) treatment. The source of these receptors is a man between 60 and 75 years old with urothelial cancer. The CDR3 runs from the conserved cysteine through the conserved F or W. A D gene is named only where the DNA matches it firmly. Only some rows state a clone size, as once, few, many or a class for expanded clones.

D | J | V | size | CDR3 | DNA
. | TRBJ2-1 | TRBV7-9 | . | CASSLVGGRDHNEQFF | TGTGCCAGCAGCTTAGTCGGGGGGCGCGACCACAATGAGCAGTTCTTC
. | TRBJ1-1 | TRBV27 | . | CASSFRPRQANTEAFF | TGTGCCAGCAGTTTTCGACCTCGACAGGCGAACACTGAAGCTTTCTTT
TRBD1 | TRBJ2-1 | TRBV18 | . | CASSPRDRSYNEQFF | TGTGCCAGCTCCCCCCGGGACAGGTCCTACAATGAGCAGTTCTTC
. | TRBJ1-2 | TRBV2 | . | CASSDAAGYTGYTF | TGTGCCAGCAGTGACGCGGCAGGGTATACTGGCTACACCTTC
TRBD2 | TRBJ2-3 | TRBV9 | . | CASSVDGSGGGTDTQYF | TGTGCCAGCAGCGTAGATGGTAGCGGGGGCGGCACAGATACGCAGTATTTT
TRBD1 | TRBJ2-7 | TRBV5-4 | . | CASSLAGQGTYEQYF | TGTGCCAGCAGCTTGGCCGGACAGGGGACCTACGAGCAGTACTTC
. | TRBJ2-1 | TRBV6-6 | . | CASIRDSTYNEQFF | TGTGCCAGCATCCGGGACTCAACCTACAATGAGCAGTTCTTC
. | TRBJ2-3 | TRBV7-9 | . | CASSPRQLTDTQYF | TGTGCCAGCAGCCCAAGACAGCTCACAGATACGCAGTATTTT
TRBD1 | TRBJ2-2 | TRBV10-1 | . | CASSATRTGSTGELFF | TGCGCCAGCAGCGCCACCCGGACAGGGAGCACCGGGGAGCTGTTTTTT
. | TRBJ1-1 | TRBV19 | . | CASRTQTAHGTEAFF | TGTGCCAGTAGGACGCAGACAGCTCACGGAACTGAAGCTTTCTTT
TRBD1 | TRBJ2-1 | TRBV11-3 | . | CASSLGWQGADEQFF | TGTGCCAGCAGCTTAGGATGGCAGGGGGCCGATGAGCAGTTCTTC
TRBD2 | TRBJ2-4 | TRBV15 | once | CATSSLLAGGGGIQYF | TGTGCCACCAGCAGCCTACTAGCGGGAGGGGGCGGCATTCAGTACTTC
. | TRBJ1-1 | TRBV7-3 | . | CASSPRGITMNTEAFF | TGTGCCAGCAGCCCTCGGGGGATTACGATGAACACTGAAGCTTTCTTT
TRBD2 | TRBJ2-1 | TRBV11-2 | . | CASSLGRGGTHNEQFF | TGTGCCAGCAGCTTAGGTCGCGGGGGGACTCACAATGAGCAGTTCTTC
TRBD2 | TRBJ2-7 | TRBV11-2 | . | CASSYGTSGGFYEQYF | TGTGCCAGCAGCTACGGGACTAGCGGGGGGTTCTACGAGCAGTACTTC
. | TRBJ2-3 | TRBV29-1 | . | CSVVSRQGTDTQYF | TGCAGCGTTGTTTCTCGGCAGGGGACAGATACGCAGTATTTT
. | TRBJ1-2 | TRBV9 | . | CASSPHGGPVDGYTF | TGTGCCAGCAGCCCCCACGGGGGGCCCGTCGACGGCTACACCTTC
. | TRBJ2-5 | TRBV5-4 | . | CASSWDWEETQYF | TGTGCCAGCAGCTGGGACTGGGAAGAGACCCAGTACTTC
. | TRBJ2-3 | TRBV9 | . | CASAARGQSTDTQYF | TGTGCCAGCGCGGCTAGAGGGCAAAGCACAGATACGCAGTATTTT
TRBD2 | TRBJ2-5 | TRBV29-1 | . | CSARAGGYQETQYF | TGCAGCGCCAGGGCGGGGGGGTACCAAGAGACCCAGTACTTC
. | TRBJ1-3 | TRBV5-8 | . | CASSARGEALSGNTIYF | TGTGCCAGCAGCGCCCGGGGGGAAGCTCTCTCTGGAAACACCATATATTTT
. | TRBJ2-1 | TRBV11-3 | . | CASSLDPGLQGGEQFF | TGTGCCAGCAGCTTAGATCCAGGACTACAAGGAGGGGAGCAGTTCTTC
. | TRBJ2-2 | TRBV11-3 | . | CASSPGLLQGYTGELFF | TGTGCCAGCAGCCCCGGGTTGTTGCAGGGTTACACCGGGGAGCTGTTTTTT
. | TRBJ1-1 | TRBV6-5 | once | CASSLGQNTEAFF | TGTGCCAGCAGTTTGGGACAGAACACTGAAGCTTTCTTT
TRBD1 | TRBJ2-1 | TRBV10-1 | . | CASSPSSQGDNEQFF | TGCGCCAGCAGCCCTTCTTCCCAGGGGGACAATGAGCAGTTCTTC
. | TRBJ2-5 | TRBV5-4 | . | CASSLRTDKETQYF | TGTGCCAGCAGCTTAAGGACAGATAAAGAGACCCAGTACTTC
. | TRBJ2-7 | TRBV29-1 | . | CSVDAGGYEQYF | TGCAGCGTGGACGCCGGGGGCTACGAGCAGTACTTC
TRBD1 | TRBJ1-3 | TRBV5-1 | . | CASSLAGQGNSGNTIYF | TGCGCCAGCAGCTTGGCGGGACAGGGGAACTCTGGAAACACCATATATTTT
. | TRBJ1-1 | TRBV30 | . | CARTVGAKPMNTEAFF | TGTGCAAGAACGGTGGGGGCCAAACCGATGAACACTGAAGCTTTCTTT
TRBD2 | TRBJ2-4 | TRBV7-9 | . | CASSLGRTSGPAEDIQYF | TGTGCCAGCAGCTTAGGGCGGACTAGCGGGCCTGCGGAGGACATTCAGTACTTC
. | TRBJ1-1 | TRBV19 | . | CASSIGTKSNTEAFF | TGTGCCAGTAGTATAGGGACAAAGTCTAACACTGAAGCTTTCTTT
TRBD1 | TRBJ2-1 | TRBV5-8 | . | CASSLRRGSYNEQFF | TGTGCCAGCAGCCTCCGCAGGGGGTCCTACAATGAGCAGTTCTTC
TRBD2 | TRBJ2-1 | TRBV18 | few | CASSSGTDNNEQFF | TGTGCCAGCTCAAGCGGGACGGATAACAATGAGCAGTTCTTC
TRBD2 | TRBJ2-1 | TRBV4-3 | . | CASSRTLTGTSDYNEQFF | TGCGCCAGCAGCCGGACACTGACCGGGACTAGCGACTACAATGAGCAGTTCTTC
. | TRBJ1-1 | TRBV7-3 | . | CASRGGSTGTEAFF | TGTGCCAGCAGGGGGGGGTCTACGGGGACTGAAGCTTTCTTT
. | TRBJ1-1 | TRBV9 | . | CASSFTDIGGEAFF | TGTGCCAGCAGCTTCACCGACATCGGGGGTGAAGCTTTCTTT
. | TRBJ1-5 | TRBV2 | . | CASNSVNQPQHF | TGTGCCAGCAATTCGGTAAATCAGCCCCAGCATTTT
TRBD2 | TRBJ2-7 | TRBV14 | . | CASSQVSGRYTGLADPYEQYF | TGTGCCAGCAGCCAAGTATCCGGCAGATACACGGGACTAGCGGACCCCTACGAGCAGTACTTC
. | TRBJ2-7 | TRBV7-2 | . | CASSLGALGGGEQYF | TGTGCCAGCAGCTTAGGGGCCCTGGGAGGGGGGGAGCAGTACTTC
. | TRBJ2-3 | TRBV28 | . | CASSTFTDTQYF | TGTGCCAGCAGCACTTTCACAGATACGCAGTATTTT
TRBD2 | TRBJ2-1 | TRBV19 | . | CASSPRGSGDRVNEQFF | TGTGCCAGTAGTCCGCGGGGTAGCGGGGACCGGGTCAATGAGCAGTTCTTC
TRBD2 | TRBJ2-5 | TRBV7-9 | few | CASRRGEETQYF | TGTGCCAGCAGACGGGGGGAAGAGACCCAGTACTTC
TRBD2 | TRBJ2-1 | TRBV7-8 | . | CASSQNLAGGPYNEQFF | TGTGCCAGCAGCCAGAACTTGGCGGGGGGGCCCTACAATGAGCAGTTCTTC
. | TRBJ2-2 | TRBV5-4 | few | CASSLVGVNTGELFF | TGTGCCAGCAGCTTAGTGGGAGTGAACACCGGGGAGCTGTTTTTT
. | TRBJ1-1 | TRBV7-2 | . | CASSLVDTPNTEAFF | TGTGCCAGCAGCTTAGTTGACACCCCGAACACTGAAGCTTTCTTT
TRBD1 | TRBJ1-2 | TRBV18 | . | CASWTGDNNYGYTF | TGTGCCAGCTGGACAGGAGACAACAACTATGGCTACACCTTC
. | TRBJ2-1 | TRBV10-3 | once | CAISELGSSYNEQFF | TGTGCCATCAGTGAGTTGGGGAGCTCCTACAATGAGCAGTTCTTC
TRBD2 | TRBJ2-1 | TRBV7-6 | . | CASSLAPRASGGPGNEQFF | TGTGCCAGCAGCTTAGCGCCCCGGGCTAGCGGGGGACCTGGGAATGAGCAGTTCTTC
TRBD1 | TRBJ1-3 | TRBV5-1 | . | CASWGQENSGNTIYF | TGCGCCAGCTGGGGACAGGAGAACTCTGGAAACACCATATATTTT